One T cell receptor (beta chain) is described in this entry. The data are from a study of blood T cell repertoires in COVID-19. Study context: Spain, Italy and the United States supplied samples that represented acute and convalescent COVID-19.

The V end was cut by 7 bases, the J end by 3 bases, with 19 bases between. The CDR3 is 16 residues long. In germline, CDR1 is SNHLY, CDR2 FYNNEI. The authors' processing: From reference gene primer amplification, estimates of nucleated cell counts were derived. Sequencing was performed with immunoSEQ multiplex PCR; in TCRdb, only in-frame clones are kept and a portion is missing. D and trimming were read from the DNA, whereas the V and J calls and clone size are those reported in that table. Of about 49,000 clones listed, about 88% are singletons. This TCR came from a man between 40 and 49 years old with active COVID-19. The V gene is TRBV2, the J gene TRBJ1-5; no definite D call. Sequencing was carried out using peripheral blood. Here the CDR3 reads CASISNRGGHNQPQHF. The CDR3 DNA reads TGTGCCAGCATCTCTAATCGGGGAGGGCACAATCAGCCCCAGCATTTT.